This T cell receptor beta chain came from a study of response to subunit inactivated influenza vaccine. MiXCR, run by TCRdb on the RT-PCR reads, gives a single entry per CDR3 protein. The data hold more than 550,000 distinct CDR3 sequences, with 10% to 12% observed a single time. This clonotype was recorded at least ten times. This CDR3 region has 14 residues. The V end was cut by 0 bases, the J end by 4 bases, with 9 bases between. The V gene's germline CDR1 is LGHNA and CDR2 YSLEER. These data are also associated with another study on T cells expressing NK-cell markers. That report notes: Researchers built TCR beta cDNA using 5'RACE template switching with UMIs. In about six donors, dominant CD3+CD56+NKG2C+ clonotypes ranked among the top 10 CD8+ clonotypes. In a few donors, these clonotypes also led the CD3+CD56-NKG2C+ fraction. The HCMV specificity of the expanded NKG2C+ T cell clones stayed unresolved.

Material: PBMCs from blood, obtained on the day of vaccination. The clonotype originates from a man aged 50 to 60 who received an inactivated influenza vaccine. This chain joins TRBV4-3 and TRBJ1-1; D unclear. The CDR3 region is CASSQDIKGTEAFF. The CDR3 nucleotides are TGCGCCAGCAGCCAAGACATCAAGGGCACTGAAGCTTTCTTT.